Reported below is one T cell receptor beta chain. This sample was included in a study of blood T cell repertoires in COVID-19. Trimming removed 2 bases from V and 8 bases from J; junction bases left unmatched: 7. Germline CDR1 is SGHDN and CDR2 is FVKESK. The CDR3 totals 15 residues. In the authors' workflow: Estimation of nucleated cell counts was performed using reference gene primer amplification. The repertoire was sequenced with immunoSEQ multiplex PCR; TCRdb's copy has only in-frame clones and lacks some. The D gene and trimming were derived from the DNA, and the V and J assignments and clone size from that table. Of approximately 70,000 clones in the sample, approximately 90% were seen once.

The clonotype originates from a woman aged 65 to 85 with acute or convalescent COVID-19. Material: peripheral blood. The rearrangement links TRBV14 to TRBJ1-2; 11 bases are a match to TRBD1. In DNA, the CDR3 is TGTGCCAGCAGCCAAACCGGGACAGGGGGAAGGGGCTACACCTTC. Its translation is CASSQTGTGGRGYTF.